These T cell receptor beta chains were read from a single sample in a study of regulatory T cells in long-lasting Graves disease. Each CDR3 protein gets one entry after TCRdb re-called the multiplex PCR reads with MiXCR. The sample includes a few hundred thousand distinct CDR3 sequences, 12% to 15% of them seen just once. The data also belong to a second study, concerning T cells in Graves' hyperthyroidism and ophthalmopathy.

This specimen was peripheral blood mononuclear cells (PBMCs), taken at new diagnosis, from a patient treated with antithyroid drugs. The receptor source for this set is a woman aged 45 to 65 with Graves disease. Each CDR3 is given with its conserved first and last residue. D genes are given only for firm matches. Not all rows give a size; the values are once, few, many and, for expanded clones, a class.

-	TRBV7-8	TRBJ2-7	many	CASSILGGRNEQYF	TGTGCCAGCAGCATATTAGGGGGGAGGAACGAGCAGTACTTC
-	TRBV9	TRBJ2-7	-	CASSVAGAAYEQYF	TGTGCCAGCAGCGTAGCCGGGGCAGCCTACGAGCAGTACTTC
-	TRBV10-3	TRBJ2-1	-	CAISEAGNEQFF	TGTGCCATCAGCGAAGCTGGGAATGAGCAGTTCTTC
TRBD2	TRBV5-6	TRBJ2-7	-	CASSLAGFSGGSYEQYF	TGTGCCAGCAGCTTGGCGGGGTTTAGCGGGGGGTCCTACGAGCAGTACTTC
TRBD1	TRBV10-3	TRBJ2-3	few	CAIRVRDSSTDTQYF	TGTGCCATCAGGGTCCGGGACAGCAGCACAGATACGCAGTATTTT
TRBD2	TRBV3-1	TRBJ2-3	few	CASSQGTSEATDTQYF	TGTGCCAGCAGCCAAGGGACTAGCGAGGCCACAGATACGCAGTATTTT
TRBD2	TRBV28	TRBJ2-3	few	CASSYPLLAGGPGPDTQYF	TGTGCCAGCAGTTACCCCCTCCTAGCGGGAGGGCCGGGCCCAGATACGCAGTATTTT
TRBD1	TRBV11-2	TRBJ2-2	-	CASSEGQGNTGGLFF	TGTGCCAGCAGCGAGGGACAGGGGAACACCGGGGGGCTGTTTTTT
-	TRBV28	TRBJ2-2	-	CASSTPPGYTGELFF	TGTGCCAGCAGCACCCCACCAGGATACACCGGGGAGCTGTTTTTT
-	TRBV28	TRBJ2-7	many	CASSVRTRNPFGPYEQYF	TGTGCCAGCAGCGTCAGGACGAGGAACCCATTCGGACCCTACGAGCAGTACTTC
TRBD1	TRBV5-1	TRBJ2-1	few	CASSLGGTGTGGNEQFF	TGCGCCAGCAGCTTGGGCGGAACCGGGACAGGGGGAAATGAGCAGTTCTTC
-	TRBV27	TRBJ1-2	few	CASRPRTLLYGYTF	TGTGCCAGCAGGCCCCGGACGTTACTCTATGGCTACACCTTC
TRBD2	TRBV3-1	TRBJ2-1	few	CASSLGTSGGYEQFF	TGTGCCAGCAGCCTTGGGACTAGCGGGGGGTATGAGCAGTTCTTC
-	TRBV12-3/TRBV12-4	TRBJ2-7	many	CASSLDGHSYEQYF	TGTGCCAGCAGTTTAGATGGCCACTCTTACGAGCAGTACTTC
-	TRBV6-5	TRBJ2-6	-	CASSYTTDSGANVLTF	TGTGCCAGCAGTTACACGACAGATTCTGGGGCCAACGTCCTGACTTTC
TRBD2	TRBV4-1	TRBJ2-7	few	CASSPAGVRSYEQYF	TGCGCCAGCAGCCCAGCGGGAGTCCGCTCCTACGAGCAGTACTTC
-	TRBV5-1	TRBJ2-7	many	CASSLDSGISSYEQYF	TGCGCCAGCAGCTTGGATTCCGGAATTAGCTCCTACGAGCAGTACTTC
TRBD1	TRBV12-3/TRBV12-4	TRBJ1-6	many	CASSYTGGLGDYSPLHF	TGTGCCAGCAGTTATACAGGGGGATTGGGGGACTATTCACCCCTCCACTTT
-	TRBV5-1	TRBJ2-7	-	CASSLGGPRYEQYF	TGCGCCAGCAGCCTGGGAGGCCCGCGGTACGAGCAGTACTTC
TRBD1	TRBV30	TRBJ1-5	many	CAWSETRFGTGLNQPQHF	TGTGCCTGGAGTGAAACGAGATTCGGGACAGGGCTGAATCAGCCCCAGCATTTT
-	TRBV6-1	TRBJ2-7	few	CASSHTRNYEQYF	TGTGCCAGCAGTCATACGCGAAACTACGAGCAGTACTTC
TRBD1	TRBV5-1	TRBJ2-1	few	CASSSGGLRDNEQFF	TGCGCCAGCAGCTCAGGGGGCCTTAGGGACAATGAGCAGTTCTTC
-	TRBV7-2	TRBJ2-2	-	CASSLEGPLGWGRTGELFF	TGTGCCAGCAGCTTAGAGGGCCCTCTCGGGTGGGGTCGCACCGGGGAGCTGTTTTTT
TRBD2	TRBV12-3/TRBV12-4	TRBJ2-2	few	CASSPPRLAGGPNTGELFF	TGTGCCAGCAGCCCCCCCCGACTAGCGGGAGGGCCGAACACCGGGGAGCTGTTTTTT
-	TRBV2	TRBJ1-2	many	CASSEGQGPGNGYTF	TGTGCCAGCAGTGAGGGTCAGGGGCCCGGCAATGGCTACACCTTC
-	TRBV30	TRBJ2-3	many	CAWSDSGADTQYF	TGTGCCTGGAGTGACTCGGGTGCAGATACGCAGTATTTT
-	TRBV2	TRBJ1-1	many	CASGYEEYSEAFF	TGTGCCAGCGGTTACGAGGAGTACTCCGAAGCTTTCTTT
-	TRBV24-1	TRBJ1-5	few	CATNDFDLGGQPQHF	TGTGCCACCAATGATTTTGATTTGGGTGGTCAGCCCCAGCATTTT